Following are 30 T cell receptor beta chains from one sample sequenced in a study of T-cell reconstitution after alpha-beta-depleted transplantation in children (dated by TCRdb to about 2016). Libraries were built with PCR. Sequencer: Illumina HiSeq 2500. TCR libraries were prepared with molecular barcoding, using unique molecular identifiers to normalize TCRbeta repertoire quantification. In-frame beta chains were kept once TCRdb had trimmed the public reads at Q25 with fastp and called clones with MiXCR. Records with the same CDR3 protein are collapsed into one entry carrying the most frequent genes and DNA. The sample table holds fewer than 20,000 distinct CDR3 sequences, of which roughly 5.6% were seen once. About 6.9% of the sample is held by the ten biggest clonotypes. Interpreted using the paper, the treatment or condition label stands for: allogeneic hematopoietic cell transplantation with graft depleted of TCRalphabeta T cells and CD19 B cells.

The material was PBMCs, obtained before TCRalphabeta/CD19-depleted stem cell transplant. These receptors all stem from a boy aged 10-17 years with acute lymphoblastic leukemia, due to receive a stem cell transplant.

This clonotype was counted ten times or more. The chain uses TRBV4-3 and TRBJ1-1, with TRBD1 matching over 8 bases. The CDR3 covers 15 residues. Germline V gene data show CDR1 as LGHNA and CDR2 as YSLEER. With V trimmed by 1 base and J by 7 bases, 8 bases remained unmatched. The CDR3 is CASSQGRTGPIEAFF. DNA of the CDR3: TGCGCCAGCAGCCAAGGACGGACAGGGCCTATTGAAGCTTTCTTT.

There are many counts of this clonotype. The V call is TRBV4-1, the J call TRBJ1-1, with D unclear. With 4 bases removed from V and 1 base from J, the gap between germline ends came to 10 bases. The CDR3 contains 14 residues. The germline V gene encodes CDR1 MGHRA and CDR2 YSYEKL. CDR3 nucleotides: TGCGCCAGCAGCCCTTTAGATCAGAACACTGAAGCTTTCTTT. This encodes CASSPLDQNTEAFF.

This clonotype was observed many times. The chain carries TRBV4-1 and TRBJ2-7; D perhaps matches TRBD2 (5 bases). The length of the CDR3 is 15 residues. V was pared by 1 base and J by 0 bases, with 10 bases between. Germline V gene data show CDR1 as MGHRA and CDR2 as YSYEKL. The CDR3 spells CASSQVNSVSYEQYF. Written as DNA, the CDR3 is TGCGCCAGCAGCCAAGTGAATAGCGTCTCCTACGAGCAGTACTTC.

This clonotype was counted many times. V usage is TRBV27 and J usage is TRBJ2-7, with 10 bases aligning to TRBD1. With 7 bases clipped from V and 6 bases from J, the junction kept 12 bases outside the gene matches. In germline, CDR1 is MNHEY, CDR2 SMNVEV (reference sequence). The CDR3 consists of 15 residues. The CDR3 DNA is TGTGCCAGCAAGGGACAGGGGATCGGATTGTCCGAGCAGTACTTC. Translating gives CASKGQGIGLSEQYF.

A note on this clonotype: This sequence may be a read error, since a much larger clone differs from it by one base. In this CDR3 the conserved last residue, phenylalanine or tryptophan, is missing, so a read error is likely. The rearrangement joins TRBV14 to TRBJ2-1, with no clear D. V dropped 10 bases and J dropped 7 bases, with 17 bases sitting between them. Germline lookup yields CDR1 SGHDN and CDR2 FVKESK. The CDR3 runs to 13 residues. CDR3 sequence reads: CATKNLTWNEQFY. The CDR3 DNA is TGTGCCACCAAGAACCTTACCTGGAATGAGCAGTTCTAC.

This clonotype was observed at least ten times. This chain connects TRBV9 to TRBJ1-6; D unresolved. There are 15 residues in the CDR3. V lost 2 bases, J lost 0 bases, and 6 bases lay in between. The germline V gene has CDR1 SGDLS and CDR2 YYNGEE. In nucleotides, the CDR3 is TGTGCCAGCAGCGTCAGTTCCTCCTATAATTCACCCCTCCACTTT. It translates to CASSVSSSYNSPLHF. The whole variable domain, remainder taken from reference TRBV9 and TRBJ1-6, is DSGVTQTPKHLITATGQRVTLRCSPRSGDLSVYWYQQSLDQGLQFLIQYYNGEERAKGNILERFSAQQFPDLHSELNLSSLELGDSALYFCASSVSSSYNSPLHFGNGTRLTVT.

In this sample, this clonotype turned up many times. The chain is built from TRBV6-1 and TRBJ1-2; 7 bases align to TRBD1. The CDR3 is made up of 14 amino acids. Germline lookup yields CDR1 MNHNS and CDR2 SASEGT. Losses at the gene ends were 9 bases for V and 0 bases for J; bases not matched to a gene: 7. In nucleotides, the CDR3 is TGTGCCAGTATCGACAGGGCTTCTAACTATGGCTACACCTTC. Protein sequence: CASIDRASNYGYTF.

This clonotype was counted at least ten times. The DNA of the CDR3 is TGTGCCAGCAGGATTCGGGGGGGGGGTGGTACTGAAGCTTTCTTT. It translates to CASRIRGGGGTEAFF. This chain uses TRBV7-2 with TRBJ1-1; D possibly corresponds to TRBD1 (5 bases). Trimming pared 6 bases from V and 5 bases from J, leaving 19 bases between. CDR3 length: 15 residues. Germline V gene data show CDR1 as SGHTA and CDR2 as FQGNSA.

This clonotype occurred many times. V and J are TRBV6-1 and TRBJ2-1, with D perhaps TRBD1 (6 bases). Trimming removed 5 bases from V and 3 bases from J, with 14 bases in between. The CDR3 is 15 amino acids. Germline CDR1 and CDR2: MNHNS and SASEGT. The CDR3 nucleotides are TGTGCCAGCAGTAAACAGGGTAAGGGCTACAATGAGCAGTTCTTC. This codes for CASSKQGKGYNEQFF.

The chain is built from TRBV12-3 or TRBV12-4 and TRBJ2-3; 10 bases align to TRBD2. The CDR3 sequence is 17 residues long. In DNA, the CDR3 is TGTACCCTCAGTTTAGTTGGACTAGCGGCCCCCACAGATACGCAGTATTTT. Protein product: CTLSLVGLAAPTDTQYF.

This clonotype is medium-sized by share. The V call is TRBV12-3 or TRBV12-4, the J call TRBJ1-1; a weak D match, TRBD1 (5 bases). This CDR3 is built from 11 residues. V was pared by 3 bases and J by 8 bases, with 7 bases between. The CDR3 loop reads CASSFRQEAFF. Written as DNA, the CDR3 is TGTGCCAGCAGTTTCCGACAGGAAGCTTTCTTT.

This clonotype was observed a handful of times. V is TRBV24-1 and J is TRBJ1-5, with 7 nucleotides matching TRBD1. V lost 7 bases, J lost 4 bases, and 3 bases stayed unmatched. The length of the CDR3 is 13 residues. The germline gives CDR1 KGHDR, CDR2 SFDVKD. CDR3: CATSGDRNQPQHF. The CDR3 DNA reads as TGTGCCACCAGCGGGGACAGAAATCAGCCCCAGCATTTT.

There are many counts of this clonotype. CDR3 DNA: TGTGCCAGCAGCTTCAGGACAGGGTCTTCCGAGCAGTACTTC. As protein: CASSFRTGSSEQYF. This chain joins TRBV7-9 and TRBJ2-7; 8 positions agree with TRBD1. Looked up from germline, CDR1 is SEHNR and CDR2 is FQNEAQ (reference sequence). V was clipped by 3 bases and J by 6 bases; unmatched bases: 7. The CDR3 is 14 amino acids.

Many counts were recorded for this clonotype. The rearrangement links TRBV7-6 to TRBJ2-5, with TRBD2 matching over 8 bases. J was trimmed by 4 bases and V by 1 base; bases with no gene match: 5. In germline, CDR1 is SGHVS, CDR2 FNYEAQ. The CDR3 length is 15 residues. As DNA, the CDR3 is TGTGCCAGCAGCTTAGGCGGGGGGAGAGGAGAGACCCAGTACTTC. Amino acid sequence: CASSLGGGRGETQYF.

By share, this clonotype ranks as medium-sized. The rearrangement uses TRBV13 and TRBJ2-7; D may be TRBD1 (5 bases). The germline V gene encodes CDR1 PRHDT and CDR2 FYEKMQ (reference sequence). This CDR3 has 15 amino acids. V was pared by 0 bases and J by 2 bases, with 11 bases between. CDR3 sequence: CASSLGQGSAYEQYF. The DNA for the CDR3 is TGTGCCAGCAGCTTAGGCCAGGGTTCGGCCTACGAGCAGTACTTC.

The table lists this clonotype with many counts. DNA of the CDR3: TGCAGTGCTAGAGATAGACAACGGGACAGGGGGCAACGATTTGGCAATCAGCCCCAGCATTTT. Translated, it gives CSARDRQRDRGQRFGNQPQHF. The rearrangement uses TRBV20-1 and TRBJ1-5; 12 nucleotides match TRBD1. The V segment lost 0 bases and the J segment 2 bases; nucleotides outside the gene matches: 17. Per the germline V gene, CDR1 is DFQATT and CDR2 is SNEGSKA (reference sequence). The CDR3 sequence is 21 residues long.

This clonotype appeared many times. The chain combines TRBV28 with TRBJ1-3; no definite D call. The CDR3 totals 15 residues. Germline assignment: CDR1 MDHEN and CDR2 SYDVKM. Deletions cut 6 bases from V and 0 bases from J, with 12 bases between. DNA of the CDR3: TGTGCCAGCAGCTCTGGGTCTAGCTCTGGAAACACCATATATTTT. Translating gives CASSSGSSSGNTIYF.

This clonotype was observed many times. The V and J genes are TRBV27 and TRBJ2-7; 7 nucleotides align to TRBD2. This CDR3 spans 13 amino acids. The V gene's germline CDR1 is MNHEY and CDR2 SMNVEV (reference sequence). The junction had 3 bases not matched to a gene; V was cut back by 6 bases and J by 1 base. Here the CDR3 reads CASSRGGSYEQYF. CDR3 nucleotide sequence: TGTGCCAGCAGCCGGGGAGGGTCCTACGAGCAGTACTTC.

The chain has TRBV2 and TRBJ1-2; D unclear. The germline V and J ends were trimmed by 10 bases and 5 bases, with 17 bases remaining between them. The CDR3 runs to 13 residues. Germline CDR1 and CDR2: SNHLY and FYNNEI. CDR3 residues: CATCCGQQYGYTF. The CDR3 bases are TGTGCCACCTGCTGTGGGCAGCAATATGGCTACACCTTC.

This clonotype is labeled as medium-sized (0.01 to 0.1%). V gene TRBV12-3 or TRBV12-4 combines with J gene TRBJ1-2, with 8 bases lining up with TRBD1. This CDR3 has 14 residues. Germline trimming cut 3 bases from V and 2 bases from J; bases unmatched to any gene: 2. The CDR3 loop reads CASSLDRVNYGYTF. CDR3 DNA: TGTGCCAGCAGTTTGGACAGGGTGAACTATGGCTACACCTTC.

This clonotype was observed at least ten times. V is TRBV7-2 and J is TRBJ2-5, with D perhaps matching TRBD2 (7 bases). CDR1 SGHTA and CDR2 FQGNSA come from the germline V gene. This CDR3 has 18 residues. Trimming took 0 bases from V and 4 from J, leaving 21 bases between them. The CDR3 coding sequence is TGTGCCAGCAGCTTAGCAATCAAGGGGGGGCCCGGAAGAGAGACCCAGTACTTC. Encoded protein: CASSLAIKGGPGRETQYF.

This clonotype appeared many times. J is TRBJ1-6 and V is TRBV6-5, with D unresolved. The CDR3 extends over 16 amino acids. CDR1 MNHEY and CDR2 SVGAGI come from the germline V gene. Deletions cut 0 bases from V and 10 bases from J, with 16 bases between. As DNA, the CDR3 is TGTGCCAGCAGTTACTCGATTTCCGGGAGCGGATCACCCCTCCACTTT. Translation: CASSYSISGSGSPLHF.

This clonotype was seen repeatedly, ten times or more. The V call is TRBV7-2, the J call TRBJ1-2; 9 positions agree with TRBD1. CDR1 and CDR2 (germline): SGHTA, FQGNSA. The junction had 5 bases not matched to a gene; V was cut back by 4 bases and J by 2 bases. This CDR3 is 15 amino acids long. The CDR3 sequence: CASSYTGTGNYGYTF. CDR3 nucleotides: TGTGCCAGCAGCTATACCGGGACAGGGAACTATGGCTACACCTTC.

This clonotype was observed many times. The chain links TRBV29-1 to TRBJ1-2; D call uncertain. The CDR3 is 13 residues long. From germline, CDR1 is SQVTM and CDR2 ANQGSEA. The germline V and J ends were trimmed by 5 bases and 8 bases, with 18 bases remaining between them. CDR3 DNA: TGCAGCGTTAGTCCAGAAGGCCCTAACGGCTACACCTTC. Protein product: CSVSPEGPNGYTF.

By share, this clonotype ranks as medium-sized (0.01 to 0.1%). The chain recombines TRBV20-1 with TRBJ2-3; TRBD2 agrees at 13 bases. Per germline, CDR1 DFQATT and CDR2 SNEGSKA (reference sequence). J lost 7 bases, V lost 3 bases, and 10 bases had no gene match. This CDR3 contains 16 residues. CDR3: CSASATSGGAFNTQYF. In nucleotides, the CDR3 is TGCAGTGCTAGCGCCACTAGCGGGGGGGCCTTTAATACGCAGTATTTT.

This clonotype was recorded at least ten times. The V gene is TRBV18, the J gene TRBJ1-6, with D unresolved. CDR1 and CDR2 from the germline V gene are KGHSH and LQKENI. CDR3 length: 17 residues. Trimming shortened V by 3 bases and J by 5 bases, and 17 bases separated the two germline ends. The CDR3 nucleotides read TGTGCCAGCTCACCCGCCTTCCACGGCCCTAATAATTCACCCCTCCACTTT. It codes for CASSPAFHGPNNSPLHF. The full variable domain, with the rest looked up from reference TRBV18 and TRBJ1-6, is NAGVMQNPRHLVRRRGQEARLRCSPMKGHSHVYWYRQLPEEGLKFMVYLQKENIIDESGMPKERFSAEFPKEGPSILRIQQVVRGDSAAYFCASSPAFHGPNNSPLHFGNGTRLTVT.

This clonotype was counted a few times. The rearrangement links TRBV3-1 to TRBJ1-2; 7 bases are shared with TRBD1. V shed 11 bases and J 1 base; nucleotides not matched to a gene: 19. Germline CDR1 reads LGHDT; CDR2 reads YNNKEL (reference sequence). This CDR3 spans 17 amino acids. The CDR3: CASCHSGRGTVNYGYTF. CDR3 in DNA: TGTGCCTCCTGCCACTCAGGCAGGGGGACAGTTAACTATGGCTACACCTTC.

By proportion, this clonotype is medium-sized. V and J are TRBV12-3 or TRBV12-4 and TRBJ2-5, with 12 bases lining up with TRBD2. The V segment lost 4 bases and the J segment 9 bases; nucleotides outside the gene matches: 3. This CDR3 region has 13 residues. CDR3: CASSSGLAGPQYF. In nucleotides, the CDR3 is TGTGCCAGCAGTTCAGGACTAGCGGGGCCCCAGTACTTC.

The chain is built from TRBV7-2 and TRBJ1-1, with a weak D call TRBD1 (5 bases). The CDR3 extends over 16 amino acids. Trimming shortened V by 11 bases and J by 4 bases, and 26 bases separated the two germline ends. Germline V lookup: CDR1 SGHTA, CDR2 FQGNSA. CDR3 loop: CALGGGADMTTTEAFF. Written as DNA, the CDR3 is TGTGCCCTCGGGGGGGGAGCAGACATGACCACCACTGAAGCTTTCTTT.

This chain's CDR3 is CASSPYSVNTEAFF. DNA of the CDR3: TGTGCCAGCAGCCCATATTCCGTGAACACTGAAGCTTTCTTT. The J gene is TRBJ1-1, the V gene TRBV11-3; no definite D call. There are 14 residues in the CDR3. Trimming cost V 5 bases and J 0 bases, with 10 bases left between them. CDR1 is SGHNT and CDR2 is YENEEA in the germline V gene.